These 24 T cell receptor beta chains were sequenced from one sample in a study of OX40 agonist ivuxolimab in advanced cancers. Method: immunoSEQ multiplex PCR; TCRdb's copy keeps in-frame clones and lacks some. The repertoire holds around 35,000 clones, with 81% as singletons. The sample in question was CD4+ or CD8+ T cells sorted from blood, obtained in a trial of the OX40 agonist ivuxolimab. The receptors stem from an adult with an advanced solid tumor such as melanoma, head and neck, liver or kidney cancer.

This chain joins TRBV29-1 and TRBJ2-5; 8 positions agree with TRBD1. The CDR3 runs 14 residues. Trimming cost V 1 base and J 5 bases; bases outside gene matches: 6. The V gene's germline CDR1 is SQVTM and CDR2 ANQGSEA. The CDR3 here is CSVEVQGVWETQYF. The CDR3 region has the DNA TGCAGCGTTGAAGTACAGGGGGTCTGGGAGACCCAGTACTTC.

This clone was seen a few times. The chain couples TRBV9 to TRBJ2-1; 7 bases agree with TRBD2. The V and J ends lost 3 bases and 9 bases, in that order; junction bases with no gene match: 9. CDR3 length equals 14 residues. Germline V gene data show CDR1 as SGDLS and CDR2 as YYNGEE. CDR3 sequence reads: CASSARDYFTEQFF. Here the CDR3 DNA reads TGTGCCAGCAGCGCCAGGGACTATTTTACTGAGCAGTTCTTC.

CDR3 coding DNA: TGTGCCAGCTCACCAGGAACCGGACAGAACAATGAGCAGTTCTTC. This encodes CASSPGTGQNNEQFF. The rearrangement joins TRBV18 to TRBJ2-1; D might be TRBD1 (6 bases). The germline V gene encodes CDR1 KGHSH and CDR2 LQKENI. The CDR3 runs to 15 residues. V was clipped by 2 bases and J by 5 bases, with 13 bases between them. Supplemented by reference TRBV18 and TRBJ2-1, the full variable domain reads NAGVMQNPRHLVRRRGQEARLRCSPMKGHSHVYWYRQLPEEGLKFMVYLQKENIIDESGMPKERFSAEFPKEGPSILRIQQVVRGDSAAYFCASSPGTGQNNEQFFGPGTRLTVL.

The rearrangement uses TRBV5-8 and TRBJ2-7, with D possibly matching TRBD2 (5 bases). In germline, CDR1 is SGHTS, CDR2 YDEGEE. The CDR3 contains 13 residues. V shed 4 bases and J shed 3 bases, with 11 bases lying between them. CDR3 in DNA: TGTGCCAGCAGCCGGTCGGGGATCTACGAGCAGTACTTC. It encodes CASSRSGIYEQYF.

The rearrangement links TRBV4-3 to TRBJ1-4; tentative D call: TRBD1 (5 bases). This CDR3 is built from 17 residues. Trimming stripped 1 base from V and 0 bases from J, with 12 bases between. CDR1 is LGHNA and CDR2 is YSLEER in the germline V gene. The CDR3 bases are TGCGCCAGCAGCCAAGGGGGCACAGGCCCAACTAATGAAAAACTGTTTTTT. Amino acids: CASSQGGTGPTNEKLFF.

V usage is TRBV5-6 and J usage is TRBJ2-7, with 11 bases identical to TRBD1. Germline CDR1 reads SGHDT; CDR2 reads YYEEEE. This CDR3 comprises 15 residues. The V and J ends lost 4 bases and 1 base, in that order; junction bases with no gene match: 4. In DNA, the CDR3 is TGTGCCAGCAGCCCCGGGACAGGGGGGTCCTACGAGCAGTACTTC. Translating it yields CASSPGTGGSYEQYF.

V gene TRBV6-1 combines with J gene TRBJ2-3; no reliable D call. V dropped 5 bases and J dropped 9 bases, with 9 bases sitting between them. This CDR3 has 11 residues. CDR1 is MNHNS and CDR2 is SASEGT in the germline V gene. The CDR3 DNA follows: TGTGCCAGCAGTCCGATGGGCACGCAGTATTTT. It specifies CASSPMGTQYF.

The CDR3 region has the DNA TGTGCCACCAAAACCAACCCACAGGGGGCCCGGGGGTACGAGACCCAGTACTTC. Amino acid sequence: CATKTNPQGARGYETQYF. The genes are TRBV6-4 and TRBJ2-5; TRBD1 matches at 9 bases. V shed 10 bases, J shed 5 bases, and the junction held 23 bases outside the gene matches. The V gene's germline CDR1 is MRHNA and CDR2 SNTAGT. The CDR3 runs 18 residues.

The V gene is TRBV18, the J gene TRBJ2-1; 9 bases fit TRBD1. Losses at the gene ends were 1 base for V and 4 bases for J; bases not matched to a gene: 5. This CDR3 has 16 residues. CDR1 is KGHSH, CDR2 LQKENI, per germline. The CDR3 region has the DNA TGTGCCAGCTCACCACGTACCGGGACAGGGTACAATGAGCAGTTCTTC. Its translation: CASSPRTGTGYNEQFF.

This rearrangement joins TRBV19 to TRBJ1-3; unclear D gene. The germline CDR1 and CDR2 sequences are LNHDA and SQIVND (reference sequence). V was pared by 5 bases and J by 0 bases, with 14 bases between. There are 16 residues in the CDR3. CDR3 amino acids: CASSAPGRSSGNTIYF. The CDR3 DNA reads as TGTGCCAGTAGTGCTCCCGGACGGTCCTCTGGAAACACCATATATTTT.

The chain couples TRBV6-5 to TRBJ2-3, with D possibly TRBD1 on 6 matching bases. Trimming stripped 9 bases from V and 0 bases from J, with 16 bases between. CDR3 length: 15 amino acids. Germline V gives CDR1 MNHEY, CDR2 SVGAGI. The CDR3 DNA follows: TGTGCCAGTACTGCCGGGACACCGAGCACAGATACGCAGTATTTT. Translation: CASTAGTPSTDTQYF.

A single count supports this clone. CDR3 in DNA: TGTGCCAGCAGCCCAAGGGACTCAGAAGAGACCCAGTACTTC. Protein product: CASSPRDSEETQYF. V and J are TRBV11-1 and TRBJ2-5, with D possibly TRBD2 on 6 matching bases. V was trimmed by 5 bases and J by 3 bases, leaving 13 bases between them. This CDR3 has 14 residues. Germline V gene data show CDR1 as SGHAT and CDR2 as FQDESV (reference sequence).

This clone was picked up one time. The rearrangement joins TRBV4-3 to TRBJ2-1, with 7 bases that match TRBD2. This CDR3 is 15 amino acids long. CDR1 and CDR2 from the germline V gene are LGHNA and YSLEER. Trimming took 4 bases from V and 6 from J; bases not matched to a gene: 9. The CDR3 sequence is CASSLGRRSSNEQFF. CDR3 DNA sequence: TGCGCCAGCAGCCTCGGGAGGAGGTCTTCCAATGAGCAGTTCTTC.

The chain recombines TRBV4-1 with TRBJ2-1, with 11 bases that match TRBD2. This CDR3 region has 21 residues. J lost 2 bases, V lost 3 bases, and 18 bases had no gene match. Per the germline V gene, CDR1 is MGHRA and CDR2 is YSYEKL. Here the CDR3 reads CASSQDSRASGGLGTYNEQFF. CDR3 bases: TGCGCCAGCAGCCAGGATTCTCGGGCTAGCGGGGGGCTCGGAACCTACAATGAGCAGTTCTTC.

The V and J genes are TRBV6-5 and TRBJ1-2; tentative D call: TRBD1 (5 bases). This CDR3 is 15 amino acids long. V lost 6 bases and J lost 3, with 17 bases in between. Germline values: CDR1 MNHEY, CDR2 SVGAGI. CDR3 residues: CASRRQGGTDYGYTF. In nucleotides, the CDR3 is TGTGCCAGCAGGCGCCAGGGAGGGACGGACTATGGCTACACCTTC.

The chain recombines TRBV2 with TRBJ2-2, with 8 nucleotides matching TRBD2. The CDR3 consists of 14 residues. V shed 5 bases, J shed 6 bases, and the junction held 5 bases outside the gene matches. Germline values: CDR1 SNHLY, CDR2 FYNNEI. In nucleotides, the CDR3 is TGTGCCAGCAGTTGGAGCGGGAGCTCCGGGGAGCTGTTTTTT. This encodes CASSWSGSSGELFF.

The J gene is TRBJ1-1, the V gene TRBV28; D remains unclear. This CDR3 is 14 amino acids long. V lost 5 bases and J 4 bases, leaving 14 bases between the germline ends. Germline V lookup: CDR1 MDHEN, CDR2 SYDVKM. CDR3 DNA sequence: TGTGCCAGCAGTGCTCCTTGGGTTCTCACTGAAGCTTTCTTT. Residues: CASSAPWVLTEAFF.

CDR3 sequence (DNA): TGCGCCAGCAGTCGCGGGGGAGCCGAGCCCCAGCATTTT. This codes for CASSRGGAEPQHF. The rearrangement uses TRBV4-1 and TRBJ1-5, with TRBD1 as a possible D gene (5 bases). The V end was cut by 6 bases, the J end by 8 bases, with 14 bases between. In germline, CDR1 is MGHRA, CDR2 YSYEKL. The CDR3 loop spans 13 amino acids.

The chain is built from TRBV11-1 and TRBJ1-1; D remains ambiguous. This CDR3 has 12 residues. Germline V CDR1 and CDR2: SGHAT, FQDESV (reference sequence). V dropped 8 bases and J dropped 4 bases, with 11 bases sitting between them. CDR3 residues: CASAGDITEAFF. The CDR3 nucleotides are TGTGCCAGCGCCGGAGATATCACTGAAGCTTTCTTT.

This clone was counted between two and nine times. The V call is TRBV19, the J call TRBJ1-6; D gene ambiguous. Germline loops: CDR1 LNHDA, CDR2 SQIVND (reference sequence). The CDR3 runs 15 residues. Trimming removed 3 bases from V and 6 bases from J, with 12 bases in between. CDR3 sequence reads: CASSIPRTGNSPLHF. The CDR3 coding sequence is TGTGCCAGTAGTATCCCGAGAACGGGTAATTCACCCCTCCACTTT. The complete variable domain, with remaining parts taken from reference TRBV19 and TRBJ1-6, reads DGGITQSPKYLFRKEGQNVTLSCEQNLNHDAMYWYRQDPGQGLRLIYYSQIVNDFQKGDIAEGYSVSREKKESFPLTVTSAQKNPTAFYLCASSIPRTGNSPLHFGNGTRLTVT.

The rearrangement links TRBV7-9 to TRBJ1-1; D unresolved. Germline V CDR1 and CDR2: SEHNR, FQNEAQ (reference sequence). CDR3 length: 14 amino acids. The V gene lost 3 bases and the J gene lost 4 bases, with 12 bases spanning the gap. The CDR3 reads CASSLKDGSTEAFF. Written as DNA, the CDR3 is TGTGCCAGCAGCTTGAAGGACGGCTCCACTGAAGCTTTCTTT.

This clone was counted only a few times. The chain has TRBV10-1 and TRBJ1-3; D is undetermined. CDR3 length: 14 residues. Trimming left V 4 bases short and J 0 bases short, with 7 bases between. Germline assignment: CDR1 WNHNN and CDR2 SYGVQD (reference sequence). The CDR3 DNA is TGCGCCAGCAGTGTTAGGATCTCTGGAAACACCATATATTTT. Residues: CASSVRISGNTIYF.

The chain joins TRBV7-9 to TRBJ2-7, with unresolved D. CDR1 is SEHNR and CDR2 is FQNEAQ in the germline V gene (reference sequence). The CDR3 length is 11 residues. Trimming took off 8 bases at V and 4 bases at J, with 9 bases between the two ends. DNA for the CDR3: TGTGCCAGCGGGGTTAAGTACGAGCAGTACTTC. Its translation: CASGVKYEQYF.

The CDR3 DNA follows: TGTGCCAGCAGCTCCCTGATCCCGACAGTCCCTTCGGAGCAGTACTTC. It encodes CASSSLIPTVPSEQYF. This rearrangement joins TRBV11-2 to TRBJ2-7; D might be TRBD1 (5 bases). This CDR3 is 16 amino acids long. From germline, CDR1 is SGHAT and CDR2 FQNNGV. Trimming removed 4 bases from V and 7 bases from J, with 23 bases in between.